These 30 T cell receptor beta chains share one sample of origin, sequenced in a study of T cell repertoires in aging, cancer and after chemotherapy. Rearranged V-D-J TRB sequences were amplified with a mixed TRB-A/B primer pool. Each CDR3 protein is one row after TCRdb ran MiXCR on the multiplex PCR reads. This table has 4,000 or so distinct CDR3 sequences, 25% to 30% appearing once. Amplification of TCR beta used genomic DNA extracted from peripheral blood. Sequenced: blood. The receptors originated from a human donor with a solid tumor.

V and J are TRBV10-3 and TRBJ2-3, with D perhaps TRBD1 (6 bases). V dropped 10 bases and J dropped 1 base, with 15 bases sitting between them. The CDR3 is 14 amino acids. The germline CDR1 and CDR2 sequences are ENHRY and SYGVKD. CDR3 sequence: CATEGQGGTDTQYF. The DNA of the CDR3 is TGTGCCACCGAGGGACAAGGGGGCACAGATACGCAGTATTTT.

The chain carries TRBV5-4 and TRBJ2-6, with unresolved D. The J call may not be correct, given that the DNA end is closer to TRBJ2-1. This CDR3 comprises 12 residues. From germline, CDR1 is SGHNT and CDR2 YYREEE (reference sequence). DNA of the CDR3: TGTGCCACCAGTGATGCTGACGGATGGCAGTTCTTC. Amino acid sequence: CATSDADGWQFF.

By frequency in the sample, this clonotype is medium-sized. The gene calls are TRBV15 and TRBJ1-2, with a weak D call TRBD1 (5 bases). Trimming took 8 bases from V and 3 from J, leaving 10 bases between them. Germline assignment: CDR1 LNHNV and CDR2 YYDKDF (reference sequence). The CDR3 sequence is 12 residues long. The CDR3 bases are TGTGCCACCTCGGGACGGGACTATGGCTACACCTTC. It specifies CATSGRDYGYTF.

By share, this clonotype ranks as medium-sized. The chain has TRBV29-1 and TRBJ2-1, with 7 bases aligning to TRBD2. Germline trimming cut 4 bases from V and 0 bases from J; bases unmatched to any gene: 9. There are 16 residues in the CDR3. Germline V gene sequence: CDR1 SQVTM, CDR2 ANQGSEA. The CDR3 bases are TGCAGCGTTGGATATTCGGGAGGAGGCTCCTACAATGAGCAGTTCTTC. It yields the protein CSVGYSGGGSYNEQFF.

With regard to this clonotype: Since a much larger clone is just one base distant, this may be a read error. V and J are TRBV12-3 or TRBV12-4 and TRBJ2-3, with D possibly TRBD2 on 5 matching bases. CDR3 size: 15 residues. The CDR3 DNA is TGTGCCAACAGTTCCCAGTGGCGGGGCACAGATACGCAGTATTTT. This gives the protein CANSSQWRGTDTQYF.

The V call is TRBV27, the J call TRBJ2-1, with 10 bases matching TRBD2. Germline assignment: CDR1 MNHEY and CDR2 SMNVEV (reference sequence). V lost 6 bases to trimming and J lost 4 bases; unmatched junction nucleotides: 9. The length of the CDR3 is 16 residues. The CDR3 loop reads CASSPASGSAYNEQFF. For the CDR3, the DNA is TGTGCCAGCAGCCCGGCTAGCGGGAGTGCATACAATGAGCAGTTCTTC.

The V gene is TRBV14, the J gene TRBJ2-1; 13 nucleotides align to TRBD2. The J segment lost 6 bases and the V segment lost 4 bases, leaving 3 bases of the junction unmatched. CDR1 and CDR2 from the germline V gene are SGHDN and FVKESK. The CDR3 has 15 residues. This chain's CDR3 is CASSPRTSGSNEQFF. CDR3 sequence (DNA): TGTGCCAGCAGCCCTAGGACTAGCGGGAGCAATGAGCAGTTCTTC.

This clonotype ranks as medium-sized. CDR3 nucleotide sequence: TGTGCCAGCAGTCTCACAGTGGATGAGCAGTTCTTC. As protein: CASSLTVDEQFF. This chain uses TRBV12-3 or TRBV12-4 with TRBJ2-1; D unclear. V lost 5 bases, J lost 8 bases, and 10 bases lay in between. There are 12 residues in the CDR3.

This clonotype showed up just a few times. CDR3 in amino acids: CASSLFPPAGAYNEKLFF. CDR3 coding DNA: TGTGCCAGCAGTTTATTTCCCCCCGCGGGGGCATACAATGAAAAACTGTTTTTT. The chain employs TRBV27 and TRBJ1-4; the D gene is possibly TRBD1 (6 bases). In germline, CDR1 is MNHEY, CDR2 SMNVEV (reference sequence). Trimming pared 1 base from V and 5 bases from J, leaving 20 bases between. CDR3 length: 18 residues.

This clonotype has just a few counts. The chain joins TRBV29-1 to TRBJ1-1, with D possibly TRBD1 on 5 matching bases. The CDR3 loop spans 14 amino acids. In germline, CDR1 is SQVTM, CDR2 ANQGSEA. The V gene lost 6 bases and the J gene lost 3 bases, with 17 bases spanning the gap. CDR3 in DNA: TGCAGCGTCACAGGAAGCGGGATAGACACTGAAGCTTTCTTT. This codes for CSVTGSGIDTEAFF.

This clonotype has only a few counts. The chain couples TRBV6-1 to TRBJ2-2; 7 bases are shared with TRBD2. V was pared by 3 bases and J by 4 bases, with 2 bases of the junction left unmatched. CDR1 and CDR2 from the germline V gene are MNHNS and SASEGT. The CDR3 runs to 14 residues. This CDR3 is CASSEGRATGELFF. The CDR3 nucleotides are TGTGCCAGCAGTGAGGGGAGGGCCACCGGGGAGCTGTTTTTT.

This clonotype is medium-sized in the sample. V and J are TRBV30 and TRBJ2-1; D call uncertain. Germline V gene sequence: CDR1 GTSNPN, CDR2 SVGIG (reference sequence). The CDR3 is 11 residues long. V lost 2 bases and J lost 8, with 7 bases in between. This CDR3 is CAWSRVYEQFF. The CDR3 DNA reads TGTGCCTGGAGTAGGGTCTATGAGCAGTTCTTC.

This chain joins TRBV20-1 and TRBJ2-2; 7 positions agree with TRBD2. Germline V gives CDR1 DFQATT, CDR2 SNEGSKA (reference sequence). This CDR3 region has 15 residues. Trimming cost V 4 bases and J 1 base; bases outside gene matches: 6. CDR3 protein: CSAKSLAVNTGELFF. The CDR3 coding sequence is TGCAGTGCTAAGTCGCTAGCGGTGAACACCGGGGAGCTGTTTTTT.

A note on this clonotype: A much larger clone differs from this one at a single base, so this may be a read error. The rearrangement uses TRBV6-6 and TRBJ2-1; a weak D match, TRBD1 (5 bases). Germline V gene data show CDR1 as MNHNY and CDR2 as SVGAGI (reference sequence). V lost 2 bases and J 13 bases, leaving 9 bases between the germline ends. The CDR3 spans 11 residues. The chain's CDR3 is CASSYGAVQFF. CDR3 nucleotide sequence: TGTGCCAGCAGTTACGGGGCGGTCCAGTTCTTC.

In this sample, this clonotype turned up a few times. This chain connects TRBV10-2 to TRBJ1-3, with D hard to call. Germline V gene data show CDR1 as WSHSY and CDR2 as SAAADI. The CDR3 sequence is 15 residues long. The V end was cut by 5 bases, the J end by 0 bases, with 11 bases between. The CDR3 DNA follows: TGCGCCAGCAGTCCGGACGCTACCTCTGGAAACACCATATATTTT. It codes for CASSPDATSGNTIYF.

This clonotype occurred a few times. V usage is TRBV12-3 or TRBV12-4 and J usage is TRBJ2-2; D is undetermined. The CDR3 totals 11 residues. V lost 3 bases and J lost 13, with 9 bases in between. The CDR3 protein is CASSFSLGLFF. The CDR3 coding sequence is TGTGCCAGCAGTTTTTCGTTGGGGCTGTTTTTT.

This clonotype was seen more than once but under ten times. The chain has TRBV19 and TRBJ1-3; D is uncertain. Trimming removed 5 bases from V and 6 bases from J, with 14 bases in between. Germline assignment: CDR1 LNHDA and CDR2 SQIVND (reference sequence). There are 14 residues in the CDR3. The CDR3 nucleotides are TGTGCCAGTAGTGGTGCATTGGATAAAAACACCATATATTTT. Residues: CASSGALDKNTIYF.

This rearrangement joins TRBV7-3 to TRBJ2-6; D unresolved. The germline V gene encodes CDR1 SGHTA and CDR2 FQGTGA. The CDR3 is made up of 13 amino acids. V lost 3 bases and J 3 bases, leaving 3 bases between the germline ends. CDR3 bases: TGTGCCAGCAGCTTTTTTGGGGCCAACGTCCTGACTTTC. Translating gives CASSFFGANVLTF. Supplemented by reference TRBV7-3 and TRBJ2-6, the full variable domain reads GAGVSQTPSNKVTEKGKYVELRCDPISGHTALYWYRQSLGQGPEFLIYFQGTGAADDSGLPNDRFFAVRPEGSVSTLKIQRTERGDSAVYLCASSFFGANVLTFGAGSRLTVL.

This clonotype was counted between two and nine times. The genes are TRBV5-4 and TRBJ2-1, with 12 bases identical to TRBD2. CDR3 length: 15 amino acids. The germline CDR1 and CDR2 sequences are SGHNT and YYREEE (reference sequence). With V trimmed by 4 bases and J by 5 bases, 4 bases remained unmatched. The CDR3, as DNA: TGTGCCAGCAGCCCGGGACTAGCGGGCCACAATGAGCAGTTCTTC. Translating it yields CASSPGLAGHNEQFF.

This clonotype ranks as medium-sized. The chain has TRBV6-5 and TRBJ2-7; D possibly corresponds to TRBD2 (6 bases). The CDR3 is 14 residues long. Trimming removed 3 bases at V and 2 bases at J, with 11 bases between. Germline V gene sequence: CDR1 MNHEY, CDR2 SVGAGI. The CDR3 coding sequence is TGTGCCAGCAGTTATTCTAGCGCTACCTACGAGCAGTACTTC. Translated: CASSYSSATYEQYF.

This chain links TRBV5-6 with TRBJ2-7; 7 bases line up with TRBD2. The CDR3 runs to 15 residues. The V segment lost 3 bases and the J segment 1 base; nucleotides outside the gene matches: 7. CDR1 SGHDT and CDR2 YYEEEE come from the germline V gene. The DNA of the CDR3 is TGTGCCAGCAGCTCTGGGGGGGGAGATTCCTACGAGCAGTACGTC. Amino acid sequence: CASSSGGGDSYEQYV.

This chain connects TRBV5-6 to TRBJ2-7; D remains unclear. The CDR3 is made up of 16 amino acids. V shed 2 bases and J shed 2 bases, with 17 bases lying between them. Germline V gene lookup returns CDR1 SGHDT and CDR2 YYEEEE. CDR3: CASSFQVPRLTYEQYV. Here the CDR3 DNA reads TGTGCCAGCAGCTTCCAGGTCCCACGACTTACCTACGAGCAGTACGTC.

As to this clonotype: One junction end disagrees with the germline gene, perhaps due to a read error. CDR3 sequence reads: CASSLEEKGEMFF. The CDR3 DNA reads as TGTGCCAGCAGTTTGGAGGAAAAAGGGGAGATGTTTTTT. V gene TRBV6-2 or TRBV6-3 combines with J gene TRBJ2-2; tentatively, D is TRBD1 or TRBD2 (5 bases each). The V gene's germline CDR1 is MNHEY and CDR2 SVGEGT. The CDR3 extends over 13 amino acids.

The chain uses TRBV7-9 and TRBJ2-2; 11 positions agree with TRBD2. The CDR3 spans 17 residues. The V segment lost 5 bases and the J segment 6 bases; nucleotides outside the gene matches: 11. Germline V lookup: CDR1 SEHNR, CDR2 FQNEAQ (reference sequence). The DNA for the CDR3 is TGTGCCAGCAGCCCCTCTGCCGGGACTAGCGGAGCCGGGGAGCTGTTTTTT. Translating it yields CASSPSAGTSGAGELFF.

This clonotype showed up just a few times. This chain links TRBV6-1 with TRBJ2-2, with D maybe TRBD1 (5 bases). The CDR3 is 15 residues long. Trimming left V 1 base short and J 5 bases short, with 11 bases between. Germline loops: CDR1 MNHNS, CDR2 SASEGT. The CDR3 coding sequence is TGTGCCAGCAGTGAAGATATAGGGGAAACCGGGGAGCTGTTTTTT. It translates to CASSEDIGETGELFF.

In this sample, this clonotype turned up a few times. The chain links TRBV19 to TRBJ1-1; no clear D. Germline V gene sequence: CDR1 LNHDA, CDR2 SQIVND (reference sequence). This CDR3 spans 13 amino acids. Trimming removed 7 bases at V and 3 bases at J, with 12 bases between. This chain's CDR3 is CASNSPLYTEAFF. For the CDR3, the DNA is TGTGCCAGTAACTCCCCCCTCTACACTGAAGCTTTCTTT.

The chain employs TRBV12-3 or TRBV12-4 and TRBJ2-1; no clear D gene. Trimming pared 5 bases from V and 13 bases from J, leaving 3 bases between. This CDR3 has 8 residues. The CDR3 reads CASSPQFF. CDR3 nucleotide sequence: TGTGCCAGCAGTCCCCAGTTCTTC.

This clonotype has only a few counts. The rearrangement uses TRBV5-5 and TRBJ2-2; D remains unclear. Germline assignment: CDR1 SGHKS and CDR2 YYEKEE (reference sequence). The ends were cut back, 3 bases at V and 6 bases at J, with 15 bases in the middle. The CDR3 totals 15 residues. CDR3 DNA: TGTGCCAGCAGCTCCGACATCCTTCTACCCGGGGAGCTGTTTTTT. It is translated as CASSSDILLPGELFF.

This clonotype was observed a handful of times. The chain joins TRBV12-3 or TRBV12-4 to TRBJ1-2; no clear D gene. There are 14 residues in the CDR3. V was shortened by 2 bases and J by 7 bases, with 14 bases between the two germline ends. CDR3 sequence reads: CASSLFELLGGYTF. CDR3 nucleotide sequence: TGTGCCAGCAGTTTATTCGAACTTTTGGGTGGCTACACCTTC.

This clonotype was counted only a few times. This chain links TRBV10-1 with TRBJ2-3; D is tentatively TRBD1 or TRBD2 (5 bases each). In germline, CDR1 is WNHNN, CDR2 SYGVQD (reference sequence). This CDR3 contains 14 residues. The ends were cut back, 3 bases at V and 2 bases at J, with 9 bases in the middle. CDR3 residues: CASSDRGDTDTQYF. CDR3 nucleotide sequence: TGCGCCAGCAGTGATCGGGGCGACACAGATACGCAGTATTTT.